Presented here are 29 T cell receptor beta chains from one specimen sequenced in a study of blood T cells in healthy people across ages. Using a J-beta primer mix together with a sample-barcoded 5' primer, a second PCR was run for about 7 to 12 cycles. Each CDR3 protein gets one entry after TCRdb re-called the 5' RACE reads with MiXCR. The table includes about 800,000 distinct CDR3 sequences, 20% to 25% detected once. The data also belong to a second study, concerning T cells of mothers and their children.

Sequenced input: blood. These TCRs come from a boy younger than 18 in good health.

This clonotype was counted between two and nine times. V usage is TRBV25-1 and J usage is TRBJ2-7; 11 nucleotides agree with TRBD2. The V and J ends lost 3 bases and 3 bases, in that order; junction bases with no gene match: 1. CDR1 MGHDK and CDR2 SYGVNS come from the germline V gene. The CDR3 covers 14 residues. The CDR3 loop is CASSEGLADYEQYF. The DNA of the CDR3 is TGTGCCAGCAGTGAGGGACTAGCGGACTACGAGCAGTACTTC.

This chain links TRBV6-6 with TRBJ1-5; no clear D gene. Germline V gives CDR1 MNHNY, CDR2 SVGAGI (reference sequence). The CDR3 length is 14 residues. Trimming removed 4 bases from V and 3 bases from J, with 10 bases in between. The CDR3: CASSSGPLNQPQHF. In DNA, the CDR3 is TGTGCCAGCAGTTCAGGACCGCTCAATCAGCCCCAGCATTTT.

This clonotype has more than one count but fewer than ten. The chain uses TRBV20-1 and TRBJ1-5; perhaps TRBD1 as D (6 bases). From germline, CDR1 is DFQATT and CDR2 SNEGSKA (reference sequence). The CDR3 totals 13 residues. The V and J ends lost 5 bases and 6 bases respectively, with 14 bases between them. The CDR3 DNA reads as TGCAGTGCTTTTCAACAGGGTACTCAGCCCCAGCATTTT. It translates to CSAFQQGTQPQHF.

This CDR3 reads CASQPGTGRYEQYF. DNA of the CDR3: TGCGCCAGCCAGCCCGGGACAGGGCGATACGAGCAGTACTTC. This chain connects TRBV5-1 to TRBJ2-7; 9 positions match TRBD1. The CDR3 has 14 amino acids. The V gene end was trimmed by 7 bases and the J gene end by 4 bases; junction bases not matched to a gene: 9. Germline V CDR1 and CDR2: SGHRS, YFSETQ.

This clonotype has more than one count but fewer than ten. The genes are TRBV5-1 and TRBJ1-6; D remains ambiguous. CDR1 is SGHRS and CDR2 is YFSETQ in the germline V gene. The germline V and J ends were trimmed by 0 bases and 6 bases, with 7 bases remaining between them. The CDR3 loop spans 14 amino acids. The CDR3 bases are TGCGCCAGCAGCTTGGACAGCTTTAATTCACCCCTCCACTTT. Amino acids: CASSLDSFNSPLHF.

The J gene is TRBJ1-2, the V gene TRBV7-2; D call uncertain. The V end was cut by 5 bases, the J end by 4 bases, with 14 bases between. The CDR3 spans 14 residues. Germline assignment: CDR1 SGHTA and CDR2 FQGNSA. This chain's CDR3 is CASSHLGEGYGYTF. The DNA for the CDR3 is TGTGCCAGCAGCCACCTGGGTGAGGGCTATGGCTACACCTTC.

The chain couples TRBV6-2 or TRBV6-3 to TRBJ2-7; unclear D gene. This CDR3 comprises 12 residues. V was shortened by 10 bases and J by 5 bases, with 15 bases between the two germline ends. Germline V gene sequence: CDR1 MNHEY, CDR2 SVGEGT. The CDR3 region is CATRTSGDEQYF. As DNA, the CDR3 is TGTGCCACTCGGACCTCCGGCGACGAGCAGTACTTC.

For the CDR3, the DNA is TGTGCCAGCAGCTTACAATTTACATTGCGGGCACAGGCTAGCGGGACCACCCGAGAGTTCTTC. Translated: CASSLQFTLRAQASGTTREFF. This chain links TRBV11-2 with TRBJ2-1; the match to TRBD2 covers 9 bases. The V and J ends lost 2 bases and 14 bases, in that order; junction bases with no gene match: 31. The CDR3 length is 21 residues. Germline V CDR1 and CDR2: SGHAT, FQNNGV.

This clonotype was picked up a small number of times. V and J are TRBV20-1 and TRBJ2-3, with 16 bases that match TRBD2. The J segment lost 6 bases and the V segment lost 3 bases, leaving 9 bases of the junction unmatched. Per the germline V gene, CDR1 is DFQATT and CDR2 is SNEGSKA (reference sequence). This CDR3 is built from 17 residues. The CDR3 sequence: CSASPLGLAGGLDTQYF. CDR3 nucleotide sequence: TGCAGTGCTAGCCCCCTGGGACTAGCGGGAGGGTTGGATACGCAGTATTTT.

The V and J genes are TRBV12-3 or TRBV12-4 and TRBJ2-2; maybe TRBD1 (6 bases). Deletions cut 4 bases from V and 3 bases from J, with 9 bases between. CDR3 length equals 14 residues. The CDR3 loop is CASSYGTHTGELFF. CDR3 bases: TGTGCCAGCAGTTATGGGACACACACCGGGGAGCTGTTTTTT.

The gene calls are TRBV27 and TRBJ2-1; D gene unclear. The end of the DNA aligns better with TRBJ2-5, so the J call may be wrong. This CDR3 region has 12 residues. CDR1 is MNHEY, CDR2 SMNVEV, per germline (reference sequence). The CDR3, as DNA: TGTGCCAGCACCGATAGACTGGAGACCCAGTACTTC. Encoded protein: CASTDRLETQYF.

V gene TRBV7-8 combines with J gene TRBJ2-2; D might be TRBD1 (6 bases). The CDR3 covers 15 residues. Germline V gene data show CDR1 as SGHVS and CDR2 as FQNEAQ. V lost 2 bases to trimming and J lost 3 bases, with 10 bases between them. The CDR3 protein is CASSLLQGYTGELFF. CDR3 DNA: TGTGCCAGCAGCTTACTTCAGGGGTACACCGGGGAGCTGTTTTTT.

This chain links TRBV7-6 with TRBJ2-5; D is perhaps TRBD2 (5 bases). Trimming stripped 7 bases from V and 4 bases from J, with 16 bases between. The CDR3 spans 14 residues. Germline values: CDR1 SGHVS, CDR2 FNYEAQ. The CDR3 DNA follows: TGTGCCAGCACCTTGACGGGGTCGGTAGAGACCCAGTACTTC. Encoded protein: CASTLTGSVETQYF. Full variable domain (missing parts from reference TRBV7-6 and TRBJ2-5): GAGVSQSPRYKVTKRGQDVALRCDPISGHVSLYWYRQALGQGPEFLTYFNYEAQQDKSGLPNDRFSAERPEGSISTLTIQRTEQRDSAMYRCASTLTGSVETQYFGPGTRLLVL.

The chain uses TRBV4-2 and TRBJ2-7; 8 nucleotides align to TRBD1. The V and J ends lost 4 bases and 0 bases, in that order; junction bases with no gene match: 8. This CDR3 has 16 amino acids. Per germline, CDR1 LGHNA and CDR2 YNFKEQ. The CDR3 DNA sequence: TGTGCCAGCAGCCCGAGGACAGGGACCAGCTCCTACGAGCAGTACTTC. Residues: CASSPRTGTSSYEQYF.

The J gene is TRBJ2-5, the V gene TRBV5-1; TRBD1 matches at 8 bases. TRBJ2-7 explains the end of the DNA better; the J call may be wrong. The CDR3 covers 14 residues. CDR1 is SGHRS, CDR2 YFSETQ, per germline. The CDR3 region has the DNA TGCGCCAGCAGCTCGGAGGACAGGGACCACGAGCAGTACTTC. This codes for CASSSEDRDHEQYF.

The chain uses TRBV30 and TRBJ2-5, with 12 bases fitting TRBD1. The DNA end is more similar to TRBJ2-1, so the J call may be wrong. Germline V gives CDR1 GTSNPN, CDR2 SVGIG (reference sequence). This CDR3 region has 14 residues. The CDR3 region is CAAIRDRGPGEQFF. CDR3 DNA sequence: TGTGCCGCAATCCGGGACAGGGGGCCGGGTGAGCAGTTCTTC.

The chain uses TRBV27 and TRBJ1-2, with 9 positions matching TRBD1. The germline CDR1 and CDR2 sequences are MNHEY and SMNVEV (reference sequence). Trimming took 0 bases from V and 8 from J; bases not matched to a gene: 1. This CDR3 region has 13 residues. This chain's CDR3 is CASSLSGTGGYTF. As DNA, the CDR3 is TGTGCCAGCAGTTTATCGGGGACAGGGGGCTACACCTTC.

J is TRBJ2-5 and V is TRBV7-2; D not certain. The assigned J gene may be wrong: the sequence end matches TRBJ2-1 better. Looked up from germline, CDR1 is SGHTA and CDR2 is FQGNSA. The CDR3 consists of 12 residues. The CDR3 is CASSQRSREQFF. The CDR3 DNA follows: TGTGCCAGCAGCCAAAGATCACGGGAGCAGTTCTTC.

This clonotype was counted a few times. The chain is built from TRBV6-2 or TRBV6-3 and TRBJ2-5; tentatively, D is TRBD1 (6 bases). Gene TRBJ2-7 matches the end of the DNA better, so the J call may be wrong. Germline V gene sequence: CDR1 MNHEY, CDR2 SVGEGT. The CDR3 sequence is 13 residues long. The CDR3 sequence is CVTSRAGAYEQYF. The CDR3 nucleotides are TGTGTTACGAGCCGGGCAGGGGCCTACGAGCAGTACTTC.

The sample holds a few counts of this clonotype. The chain combines TRBV27 with TRBJ2-5; D might be TRBD1 or TRBD2, each matching 5 bases. The DNA end favors TRBJ2-1, so the J call may be wrong. The CDR3 spans 15 residues. The germline V gene encodes CDR1 MNHEY and CDR2 SMNVEV (reference sequence). The CDR3 DNA reads TGTGCCAGCAGTTTCGGAAGGGACGGATCTTTTGAGCAGTTCTTC. This translates into CASSFGRDGSFEQFF.

This clonotype came up a few times. This chain joins TRBV28 and TRBJ2-5; TRBD1 might be the D (6 bases). V gave up 3 bases and J gave up 3 bases, with 8 bases separating them. Germline V gene sequence: CDR1 MDHEN, CDR2 SYDVKM. The CDR3 consists of 13 residues. The DNA of the CDR3 is TGTGCCAGCAGTTTGGACAGTAAAGAGACCCAGTACTTC. Translated: CASSLDSKETQYF.

V usage is TRBV7-3 and J usage is TRBJ2-2; D is perhaps TRBD2 (6 bases). Between the trimmed V and J ends, which lost 4 bases and 7 bases, there was a span of 19 bases. The CDR3 runs 16 residues. The germline CDR1 and CDR2 sequences are SGHTA and FQGTGA. CDR3 nucleotides: TGTGCCAGCAGCTCAAAGGCCGACCAGGGAGGCGGGGAGCTGTTTTTT. This gives the protein CASSSKADQGGGELFF.

The chain carries TRBV4-1 and TRBJ1-4; D is uncertain. The CDR3 runs to 14 residues. Germline values: CDR1 MGHRA, CDR2 YSYEKL. The V end was cut by 4 bases, the J end by 3 bases, with 9 bases between. CDR3 in DNA: TGCGCCAGCAGCCTCCGGTGGTCTAATGAAAAACTGTTTTTT. Translating gives CASSLRWSNEKLFF.

This chain uses TRBV20-1 with TRBJ1-1; no reliable D call. The germline V gene encodes CDR1 DFQATT and CDR2 SNEGSKA (reference sequence). V lost 0 bases to trimming and J lost 1 base, with 9 bases between them. CDR3 length equals 14 residues. This chain's CDR3 is CSARDLETNTEAFF. The CDR3 DNA follows: TGCAGTGCTAGAGATCTCGAGACGAACACTGAAGCTTTCTTT.

This clonotype was observed a handful of times. This CDR3 reads CASSSTHTGRGTDTQYF. In DNA form, the CDR3 reads TGCGCCAGCAGCTCCACTCACACGGGGCGAGGCACAGATACGCAGTATTTT. The chain combines TRBV4-1 with TRBJ2-3; possibly TRBD1 or TRBD2 for D (5 bases each). The ends were cut back, 5 bases at V and 1 base at J, with 19 bases in the middle. Germline CDR1 reads MGHRA; CDR2 reads YSYEKL. This CDR3 contains 17 residues.

The chain has TRBV7-2 and TRBJ1-1; D call uncertain. Germline CDR1 SGHTA, CDR2 FQGNSA. V was cut by 6 bases and J by 1 base, with 9 bases left in between. The CDR3 loop spans 13 amino acids. This CDR3 reads CASRQEGNTEAFF. In nucleotides, the CDR3 is TGTGCCAGCAGGCAGGAGGGGAACACTGAAGCTTTCTTT.

This clonotype was seen a few times. Here the CDR3 reads CASSLAVGDTGELFF. The DNA of the CDR3 is TGTGCCAGCAGCTTAGCGGTTGGGGACACCGGGGAGCTGTTTTTT. The chain couples TRBV7-9 to TRBJ2-2; no firm D call. Trimming took 0 bases from V and 3 from J, leaving 8 bases between them. The germline V gene encodes CDR1 SEHNR and CDR2 FQNEAQ (reference sequence). This CDR3 is 15 amino acids long.

The chain uses TRBV6-5 and TRBJ1-2; D remains ambiguous. The CDR3 length is 13 residues. Germline assignment: CDR1 MNHEY and CDR2 SVGAGI. V lost 8 bases, J lost 6 bases, and 16 bases lay in between. CDR3 in DNA: TGTGCCAGCTCCACGGAGGGTGTTAATGGCTACACCTTC. This codes for CASSTEGVNGYTF.

The chain employs TRBV20-1 and TRBJ2-4, with 9 bases lining up with TRBD2. This CDR3 has 14 residues. Per germline, CDR1 DFQATT and CDR2 SNEGSKA (reference sequence). V lost 4 bases, J lost 4 bases, and 5 bases stayed unmatched. The CDR3 sequence is CSATRLAGKNIQYF. In DNA form, the CDR3 reads TGCAGTGCTACTCGTCTAGCGGGAAAAAACATTCAGTACTTC.